These 32 T cell receptor beta chains came from one sample sequenced in a study of lymphopenia after photon versus proton radiotherapy. Repertoires were generated with immunoSEQ multiplex PCR, while TCRdb's copy carries only in-frame clones and drops some. The data contain about 64,000 clones, approximately 86% of them singletons. Sequenced here: peripheral blood, sampled from a patient treated with proton-based radiotherapy. The receptors were sampled from a man older than 75 with esophageal cancer.

V gene TRBV19 combines with J gene TRBJ1-5; D is uncertain. The ends were cut back, 7 bases at V and 4 bases at J, with 29 bases in the middle. The germline V gene has CDR1 LNHDA and CDR2 SQIVND (reference sequence). The length of the CDR3 is 19 residues. The CDR3: CASTYSPALLYPKNQPQHF. Written as DNA, the CDR3 is TGTGCCAGTACTTATTCCCCGGCTCTTCTGTACCCTAAAAATCAGCCCCAGCATTTT.

This clone was counted once. This chain uses TRBV30 with TRBJ2-3; the D is unclear. CDR1 GTSNPN and CDR2 SVGIG come from the germline V gene (reference sequence). The V end was cut by 0 bases, the J end by 1 base, with 5 bases between. This CDR3 has 13 residues. The chain's CDR3 is CAWSVLRTDTQYF. The CDR3 nucleotides read TGTGCCTGGAGTGTATTGCGCACAGATACGCAGTATTTT.

This chain joins TRBV13 and TRBJ2-3; D possibly corresponds to TRBD1 (6 bases). This CDR3 is 20 amino acids long. Germline values: CDR1 PRHDT, CDR2 FYEKMQ (reference sequence). Trimming cost V 0 bases and J 1 base, with 23 bases left between them. In DNA form, the CDR3 reads TGTGCCAGCAGCTTAGGCACATTTCTAAGTACAGGGAGCCGCACAGATACGCAGTATTTT. Residues: CASSLGTFLSTGSRTDTQYF.

The rearrangement joins TRBV15 to TRBJ1-2; a weak D match, TRBD1 (5 bases). There are 14 residues in the CDR3. Germline CDR1 is LNHNV and CDR2 is YYDKDF (reference sequence). V was clipped by 2 bases and J by 1 base, with 8 bases between them. The CDR3 loop reads CATSRQGSNYGYTF. In DNA, the CDR3 is TGTGCCACCAGCAGACAGGGCAGTAACTATGGCTACACCTTC.

This chain joins TRBV7-2 and TRBJ2-1, with a tentative D call TRBD2 (7 bases). This CDR3 is 14 amino acids long. Germline V lookup: CDR1 SGHTA, CDR2 FQGNSA. The V end was cut by 3 bases, the J end by 8 bases, with 14 bases between. CDR3 residues: CASSFGGAGDEQFF. DNA of the CDR3: TGTGCCAGCAGCTTTGGGGGGGCCGGGGATGAGCAGTTCTTC.

This clone was picked up one time. The chain recombines TRBV6-6 with TRBJ2-7, with TRBD1 as a possible D gene (6 bases). CDR3 length equals 15 residues. Trimming took off 5 bases at V and 3 bases at J, with 17 bases between the two ends. Germline CDR1 reads MNHNY; CDR2 reads SVGAGI (reference sequence). CDR3 amino acids: CASSQQGGGNYEQYF. In DNA form, the CDR3 reads TGTGCCAGCAGTCAACAAGGTGGGGGCAACTACGAGCAGTACTTC.

Note on this clone: At the DNA level, this CDR3 is encoded by other sequences in the same sample as well. V usage is TRBV4-1 and J usage is TRBJ2-5; possibly TRBD2 for D (6 bases). Germline assignment: CDR1 MGHRA and CDR2 YSYEKL. Trimming took 6 bases from V and 4 from J, leaving 12 bases between them. The CDR3 loop spans 13 amino acids. CDR3 protein: CASSRGLPETQYF. In DNA form, the CDR3 reads TGCGCCAGCAGTCGGGGACTTCCAGAGACCCAGTACTTC.

In this sample, this clone turned up once. The genes are TRBV10-3 and TRBJ2-5, with D maybe TRBD2 (5 bases). V lost 7 bases and J 0 bases, leaving 12 bases between the germline ends. CDR1 and CDR2 (germline): ENHRY, SYGVKD. This CDR3 has 14 residues. The DNA of the CDR3 is TGTGCCATCAAAGGAGGCACTAACCAAGAGACCCAGTACTTC. Residues: CAIKGGTNQETQYF.

The chain couples TRBV7-2 to TRBJ2-5, with 8 bases fitting TRBD2. The CDR3 covers 13 residues. The V gene end was trimmed by 5 bases and the J gene end by 3 bases; junction bases not matched to a gene: 2. CDR1 is SGHTA, CDR2 FQGNSA, per germline. In nucleotides, the CDR3 is TGTGCCAGCAGCCGGACTAGCAAAGAGACCCAGTACTTC. Translating gives CASSRTSKETQYF.

This clone occurred a few times. The chain combines TRBV9 with TRBJ1-1; weak D call: TRBD1 (6 bases). Germline V gene data show CDR1 as SGDLS and CDR2 as YYNGEE. The CDR3 is 17 residues long. V lost 3 bases, J lost 0 bases, and 18 bases lay in between. CDR3 DNA: TGTGCCAGCAGCGCACTTCAGGGTGGGGGCATGAACACTGAAGCTTTCTTT. As protein: CASSALQGGGMNTEAFF.

The chain links TRBV15 to TRBJ2-1; no clear D gene. V was cut by 0 bases and J by 7 bases, with 10 bases left in between. The CDR3 totals 14 residues. In germline, CDR1 is LNHNV, CDR2 YYDKDF (reference sequence). CDR3 nucleotide sequence: TGTGCCACCAGCAGAGATTCGGGCCCGAATGAGCAGTTCTTC. This codes for CATSRDSGPNEQFF.

This chain links TRBV18 with TRBJ1-1, with 7 positions matching TRBD1. The CDR3 extends over 15 amino acids. Germline CDR1 KGHSH, CDR2 LQKENI. V lost 3 bases and J lost 7; bases outside the gene matches: 11. The CDR3 bases are TGTGCCAGCTCACCCCGAAATGGACAGGCAATTGAAGCTTTCTTT. Its protein is CASSPRNGQAIEAFF.

This sequence joins TRBV7-3 and TRBJ2-7, with 7 positions matching TRBD2. Germline CDR1 and CDR2: SGHTA and FQGTGA. V lost 1 base to trimming and J lost 6 bases; unmatched junction nucleotides: 6. This CDR3 is built from 14 residues. CDR3 DNA sequence: TGTGCCAGCAGCTTAAGGGGAGGGTCGGGCGAGCAGTACTTC. It encodes CASSLRGGSGEQYF.

V usage is TRBV30 and J usage is TRBJ1-4; D might be TRBD1 (6 bases). Germline V gene lookup returns CDR1 GTSNPN and CDR2 SVGIG (reference sequence). This CDR3 is built from 12 residues. Trimming stripped 3 bases from V and 8 bases from J, with 10 bases between. The CDR3 sequence is CAWRQGGEKLFF. The CDR3 nucleotides read TGTGCCTGGAGACAGGGAGGAGAAAAACTGTTTTTT.

The chain carries TRBV7-9 and TRBJ1-3; D is unclear. The germline V and J ends were trimmed by 5 bases and 0 bases, with 11 bases remaining between them. Germline V gene lookup returns CDR1 SEHNR and CDR2 FQNEAQ (reference sequence). This CDR3 is built from 15 residues. The CDR3 spells CASSPVLNSGNTIYF. The CDR3 bases are TGTGCCAGCAGCCCTGTATTAAACTCTGGAAACACCATATATTTT.

V usage is TRBV4-3 and J usage is TRBJ2-1, with 11 bases aligning to TRBD2. Trimming removed 3 bases from V and 10 bases from J; junction bases left unmatched: 11. This CDR3 region has 16 residues. Germline-derived CDR1 and CDR2 are LGHNA and YSLEER. The CDR3 loop reads CASSQQTSGGSSEQFF. The CDR3 region has the DNA TGCGCCAGCAGCCAGCAAACTAGCGGGGGATCGTCGGAGCAGTTCTTC.

V usage is TRBV7-3 and J usage is TRBJ2-4; no clear D. V lost 0 bases and J lost 8, with 11 bases in between. This CDR3 is built from 14 residues. CDR1 SGHTA and CDR2 FQGTGA come from the germline V gene. CDR3 DNA: TGTGCCAGCAGCTTAACTAGTTCATCGGACATTCAGTACTTC. Translated, it gives CASSLTSSSDIQYF.

The V and J genes are TRBV4-1 and TRBJ2-3; TRBD2 agrees at 13 bases. The junction had 5 bases not matched to a gene; V was cut back by 4 bases and J by 4 bases. In germline, CDR1 is MGHRA, CDR2 YSYEKL. The length of the CDR3 is 16 residues. The CDR3 here is CASSPGLAGIADTQYF. For the CDR3, the DNA is TGCGCCAGCAGCCCGGGACTAGCGGGAATTGCAGATACGCAGTATTTT.

V and J are TRBV7-2 and TRBJ2-5, with D unresolved. Germline V lookup: CDR1 SGHTA, CDR2 FQGNSA. Trimming shortened V by 1 base and J by 5 bases, and 20 bases separated the two germline ends. This CDR3 has 17 residues. The CDR3 coding sequence is TGTGCCAGCAGCTTAGTACCTGTCGCTCGGGCGGAGGAGACCCAGTACTTC. Translated, it gives CASSLVPVARAEETQYF. The variable domain in full, with the rest retrieved from reference TRBV7-2 and TRBJ2-5, is GAGVSQSPSNKVTEKGKDVELRCDPISGHTALYWYRQSLGQGLEFLIYFQGNSAPDKSGLPSDRFSAERTGGSVSTLTIQRTQQEDSAVYLCASSLVPVARAEETQYFGPGTRLLVL.

This chain connects TRBV2 to TRBJ2-5; D is ambiguous. Germline loops: CDR1 SNHLY, CDR2 FYNNEI. The CDR3 is 13 amino acids. V was cut by 9 bases and J by 5 bases, with 16 bases left in between. This chain's CDR3 is CASSQEQQETQYF. The DNA of the CDR3 is TGTGCCAGTTCCCAGGAGCAGCAGGAGACCCAGTACTTC.

This clone was seen more than once but under ten times. The chain has TRBV29-1 and TRBJ1-5; TRBD1 aligns across 7 bases. The CDR3 contains 14 residues. Germline V lookup: CDR1 SQVTM, CDR2 ANQGSEA. The V and J ends lost 8 bases and 2 bases, in that order; junction bases with no gene match: 9. The CDR3 sequence is CSQDRPGGNQPQHF. The CDR3, as DNA: TGCAGCCAGGACAGGCCAGGCGGCAATCAGCCCCAGCATTTT.

V is TRBV18 and J is TRBJ2-1; a possible D gene is TRBD1 (6 bases). Deletions cut 4 bases from V and 3 bases from J, with 10 bases between. Germline-derived CDR1 and CDR2 are KGHSH and LQKENI. CDR3 length: 14 amino acids. CDR3 coding DNA: TGTGCCAGCTCACGGACAGTTTTCTACAATGAGCAGTTCTTC. The encoded protein is CASSRTVFYNEQFF.

V is TRBV6-1 and J is TRBJ1-6; 10 nucleotides match TRBD1. This CDR3 region has 15 residues. V lost 3 bases, J lost 7 bases, and 3 bases stayed unmatched. Germline CDR1 is MNHNS and CDR2 is SASEGT. CDR3: CASSEPTGGNSPLHF. For the CDR3, the DNA is TGTGCCAGCAGTGAGCCGACAGGGGGCAATTCACCCCTCCACTTT.

The chain couples TRBV2 to TRBJ2-7; tentatively, D is TRBD1 (6 bases). Germline lookup yields CDR1 SNHLY and CDR2 FYNNEI. The CDR3 has 13 residues. V was trimmed by 7 bases and J by 1 base, leaving 11 bases between them. Here the CDR3 reads CASTGQGSYEQYF. The CDR3 region has the DNA TGTGCCAGCACTGGCCAGGGGTCCTACGAGCAGTACTTC.

This rearrangement joins TRBV7-9 to TRBJ2-3; 7 bases map to TRBD1. V shed 8 bases, J shed 2 bases, and the junction held 4 bases outside the gene matches. The CDR3 extends over 13 amino acids. Germline V gene lookup returns CDR1 SEHNR and CDR2 FQNEAQ (reference sequence). As DNA, the CDR3 is TGTGCCAGCGGGGACAGCAACACAGATACGCAGTATTTT. It yields the protein CASGDSNTDTQYF. The full variable domain, its missing parts supplied by reference TRBV7-9 and TRBJ2-3, is DTGVSQNPRHKITKRGQNVTFRCDPISEHNRLYWYRQTLGQGPEFLTYFQNEAQLEKSRLLSDRFSAERPKGSFSTLEIQRTEQGDSAMYLCASGDSNTDTQYFGPGTRLTVL.

V and J are TRBV5-1 and TRBJ2-1; tentative D call: TRBD1 (6 bases). Germline V lookup: CDR1 SGHRS, CDR2 YFSETQ. The V end was cut by 4 bases, the J end by 3 bases, with 17 bases between. CDR3 size: 16 residues. CDR3 amino acids: CASSPKLRDNYNEQFF. CDR3 coding DNA: TGCGCCAGCAGCCCCAAGCTCCGGGACAACTACAATGAGCAGTTCTTC.

This clone was counted a single time. This rearrangement joins TRBV7-9 to TRBJ2-7; 9 positions match TRBD1. The J segment lost 3 bases and the V segment lost 1 base, leaving 7 bases of the junction unmatched. This CDR3 comprises 16 residues. Per germline, CDR1 SEHNR and CDR2 FQNEAQ (reference sequence). The DNA of the CDR3 is TGTGCCAGCAGCTTAGGCCGGACAGGGGTTGGCTACGAGCAGTACTTC. It yields the protein CASSLGRTGVGYEQYF.

The chain is built from TRBV18 and TRBJ2-3, with D hard to call. This CDR3 contains 15 residues. The germline gives CDR1 KGHSH, CDR2 LQKENI. With 3 bases removed from V and 1 base from J, the gap between germline ends came to 11 bases. The CDR3 DNA is TGTGCCAGCTCACCGTCGTCCAGAGGCACAGATACGCAGTATTTT. Its translation is CASSPSSRGTDTQYF. The whole variable domain, filled in from reference TRBV18 and TRBJ2-3, reads NAGVMQNPRHLVRRRGQEARLRCSPMKGHSHVYWYRQLPEEGLKFMVYLQKENIIDESGMPKERFSAEFPKEGPSILRIQQVVRGDSAAYFCASSPSSRGTDTQYFGPGTRLTVL.

This clone was observed a few times. This chain connects TRBV29-1 to TRBJ2-7; TRBD1 matches at 9 bases. The V segment lost 3 bases and the J segment 0 bases; nucleotides outside the gene matches: 12. Germline values: CDR1 SQVTM, CDR2 ANQGSEA. The CDR3 loop spans 17 amino acids. The CDR3 loop is CSVDLGNRGLFSYEQYF. CDR3 nucleotides: TGCAGCGTTGATCTGGGGAACAGGGGGCTATTCTCCTACGAGCAGTACTTC.

The V gene is TRBV6-5, the J gene TRBJ1-5, with D uncertain. The germline V gene encodes CDR1 MNHEY and CDR2 SVGAGI. This CDR3 has 14 residues. The V end lost 5 bases, the J end lost 1 base, and 9 bases lay between the germline ends. The CDR3 nucleotides read TGTGCCAGCAGTCCGGGAGGGAGCAATCAGCCCCAGCATTTT. Amino acid sequence: CASSPGGSNQPQHF.

This rearrangement joins TRBV7-9 to TRBJ1-1; TRBD1 agrees at 8 bases. Per the germline V gene, CDR1 is SEHNR and CDR2 is FQNEAQ (reference sequence). The V and J ends lost 5 bases and 1 base, in that order; junction bases with no gene match: 9. The CDR3 consists of 16 residues. The CDR3 protein is CASSGHRDRRNTEAFF. The CDR3 coding sequence is TGTGCCAGCAGCGGTCACCGGGACAGGAGGAACACTGAAGCTTTCTTT.

The chain uses TRBV4-2 and TRBJ1-2, with TRBD1 as a possible D gene (6 bases). CDR1 is LGHNA, CDR2 YNFKEQ, per germline. V was shortened by 4 bases and J by 10 bases, with 25 bases between the two germline ends. CDR3 length: 16 residues. In DNA form, the CDR3 reads TGTGCCAGCAGCCTACAGGGTGGTAATGCCAAAAGAGTCTACACCTTC. It codes for CASSLQGGNAKRVYTF.